This TCR beta chain was identified in a study of cytomegalovirus exposure and HLA in healthy donors. As for the study in general: A later analysis reported the 90 to 150 validation repertoires used the same platform as the approximately 700 first-cohort repertoires.

This CDR3 is built from 13 residues. Trimming cost V 2 bases and J 7 bases, with 13 bases left between them. Germline CDR1 reads SGHNT; CDR2 reads YYREEE (reference sequence). Study outcomes and limitations: Listed as cytomegalovirus-associated were 164 TCR beta chains. The classifier reportedly diagnosed cytomegalovirus status with high specificity and sensitivity.

Profiling relied on immunoSEQ multiplex PCR, and the TCRdb table lists in-frame clones only, not all of them. The sample lists some 74,000 clones; over 85% were seen once. While the first cohort had fewer than 850 subjects, the donors belonged to the separate validation cohort of over a hundred subjects. As for this clone: Its antigen is not identified.

The chain employs TRBV5-4 and TRBJ2-7, with D uncertain. Sequenced input: PBMCs. This receptor was identified in a woman in her twenties or thirties in good health and CMV-seronegative. As DNA, the CDR3 is TGTGCCAGCAGCTTCGGTCTCGGTCGGGAGCAGTACTTC. Translated, it gives CASSFGLGREQYF.